This T cell receptor beta chain was sequenced for a study of blood T cell repertoires in COVID-19. There are 16 residues in the CDR3. Trimming at V came to 3 bases and at J to 5 bases, leaving 10 bases not matched to a gene. CDR1 and CDR2 (germline): SGHDT, YYEEEE. Generated by immunoSEQ multiplex PCR, the TCRdb table keeps only in-frame clones and is missing some. The table lists 95,000 to 120,000 clones, more than 75% of them singletons. The material sequenced was peripheral blood. The chain is built from TRBV5-6 and TRBJ2-3, with 9 bases matching TRBD2. This receptor was obtained from a man aged 35 to 55 with acute or convalescent COVID-19. CDR3 bases: TGTGCCAGCAGCTCTCTTCTAGCGGGGACTAAAGATACGCAGTATTTT. This sequence encodes CASSSLLAGTKDTQYF.